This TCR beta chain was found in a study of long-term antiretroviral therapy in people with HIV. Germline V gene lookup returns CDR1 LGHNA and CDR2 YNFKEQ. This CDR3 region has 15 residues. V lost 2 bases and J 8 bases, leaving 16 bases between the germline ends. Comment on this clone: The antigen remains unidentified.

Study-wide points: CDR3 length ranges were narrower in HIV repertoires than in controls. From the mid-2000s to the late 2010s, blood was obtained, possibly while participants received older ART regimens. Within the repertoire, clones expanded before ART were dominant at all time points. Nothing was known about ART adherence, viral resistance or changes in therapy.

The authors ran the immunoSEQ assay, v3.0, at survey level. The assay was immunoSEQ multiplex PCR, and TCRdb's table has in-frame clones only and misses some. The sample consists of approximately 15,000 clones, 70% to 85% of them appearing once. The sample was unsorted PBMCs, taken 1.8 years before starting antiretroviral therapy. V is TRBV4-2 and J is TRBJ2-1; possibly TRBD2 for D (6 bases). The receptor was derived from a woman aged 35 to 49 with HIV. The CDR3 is CASSQRDSPSDEQFF. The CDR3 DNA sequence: TGTGCCAGCAGCCAAAGGGACTCCCCATCCGATGAGCAGTTCTTC.